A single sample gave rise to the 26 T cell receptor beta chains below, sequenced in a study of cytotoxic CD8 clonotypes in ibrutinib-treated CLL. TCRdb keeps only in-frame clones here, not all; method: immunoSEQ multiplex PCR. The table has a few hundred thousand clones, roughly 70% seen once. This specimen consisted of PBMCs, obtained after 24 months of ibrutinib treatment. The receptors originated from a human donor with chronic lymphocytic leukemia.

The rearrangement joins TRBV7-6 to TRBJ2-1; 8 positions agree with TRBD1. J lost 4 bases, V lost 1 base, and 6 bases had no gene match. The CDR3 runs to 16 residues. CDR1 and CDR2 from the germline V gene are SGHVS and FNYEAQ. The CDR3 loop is CASSLVGTGVYNEQFF. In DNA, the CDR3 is TGTGCCAGCAGCTTAGTGGGGACAGGTGTATACAATGAGCAGTTCTTC.

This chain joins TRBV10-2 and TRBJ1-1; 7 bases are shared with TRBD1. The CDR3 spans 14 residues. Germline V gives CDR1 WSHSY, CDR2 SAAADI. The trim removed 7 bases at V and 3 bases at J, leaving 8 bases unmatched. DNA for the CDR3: TGCGCCAGCAAGACGGCCAGGGGGGACACTGAAGCTTTCTTT. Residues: CASKTARGDTEAFF.

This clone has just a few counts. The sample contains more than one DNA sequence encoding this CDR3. In DNA, the CDR3 is TGTGCCAGCAGCCCCGGACAGGGCTACAATGAGCAGTTCTTC. Translating gives CASSPGQGYNEQFF. This rearrangement joins TRBV11-3 to TRBJ2-1; 8 positions match TRBD1. V lost 5 bases to trimming and J lost 3 bases; unmatched junction nucleotides: 3. This CDR3 region has 14 residues. Germline loops: CDR1 SGHNT, CDR2 YENEEA.

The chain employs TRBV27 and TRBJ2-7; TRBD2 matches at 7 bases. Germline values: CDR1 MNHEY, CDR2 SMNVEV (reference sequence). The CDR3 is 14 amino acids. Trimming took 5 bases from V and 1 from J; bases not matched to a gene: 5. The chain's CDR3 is CASSLTSASYEQYF. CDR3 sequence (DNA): TGTGCCAGCAGTCTTACTAGCGCATCCTACGAGCAGTACTTC.

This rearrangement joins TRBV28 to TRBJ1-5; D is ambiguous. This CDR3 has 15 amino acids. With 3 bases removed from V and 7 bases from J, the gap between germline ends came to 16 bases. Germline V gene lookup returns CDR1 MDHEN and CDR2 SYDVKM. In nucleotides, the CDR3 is TGTGCCAGCAGTTTGGCCCAGGTGCCCGAACAGCCCCAGCATTTT. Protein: CASSLAQVPEQPQHF.

The CDR3 DNA sequence: TGCAGCGTTGAGCCTAGCCAAGAGACCCAGTACTTC. It yields the protein CSVEPSQETQYF. V gene TRBV29-1 combines with J gene TRBJ2-5; D call uncertain. Trimming left V 3 bases short and J 1 base short, with 6 bases between. The CDR3 loop spans 12 amino acids. The V gene's germline CDR1 is SQVTM and CDR2 ANQGSEA.

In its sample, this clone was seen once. This chain's CDR3 is CASSRGQATQETQYF. The DNA of the CDR3 is TGTGCCAGCAGCCGCGGACAGGCTACTCAAGAGACCCAGTACTTC. The chain recombines TRBV7-8 with TRBJ2-5, with 7 nucleotides matching TRBD1. CDR3 length: 15 amino acids. V was pared by 5 bases and J by 2 bases, with 8 bases of the junction left unmatched. Germline assignment: CDR1 SGHVS and CDR2 FQNEAQ.

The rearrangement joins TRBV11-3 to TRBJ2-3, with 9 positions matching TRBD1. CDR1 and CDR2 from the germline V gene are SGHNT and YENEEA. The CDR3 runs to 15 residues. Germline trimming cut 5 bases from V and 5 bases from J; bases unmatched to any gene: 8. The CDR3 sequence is CASSPGQGVGDTQYF. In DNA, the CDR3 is TGTGCCAGCAGCCCGGGACAGGGTGTGGGAGATACGCAGTATTTT.

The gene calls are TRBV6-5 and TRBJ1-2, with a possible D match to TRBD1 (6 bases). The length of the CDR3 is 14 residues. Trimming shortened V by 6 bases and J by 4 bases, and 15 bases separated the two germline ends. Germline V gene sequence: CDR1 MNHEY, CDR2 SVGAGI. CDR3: CASSRQGGPYGYTF. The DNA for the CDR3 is TGTGCCAGCAGCCGGCAAGGGGGGCCCTATGGCTACACCTTC.

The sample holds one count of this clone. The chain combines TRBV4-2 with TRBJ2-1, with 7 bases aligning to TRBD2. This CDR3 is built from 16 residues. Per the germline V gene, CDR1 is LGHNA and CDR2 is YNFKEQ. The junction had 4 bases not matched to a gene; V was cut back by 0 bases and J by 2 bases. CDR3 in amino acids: CASSQEASGAYNEQFF. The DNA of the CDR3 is TGTGCCAGCAGCCAAGAGGCCAGCGGGGCCTACAATGAGCAGTTCTTC.

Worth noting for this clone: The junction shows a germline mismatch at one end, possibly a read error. CDR3 loop: CSARWTRVYF. The CDR3 nucleotides are TGCAGTGCTAGATGGACCCGGGTGTACTTC. The V gene is TRBV20-1, the J gene TRBJ1-2, with unresolved D. The CDR3 consists of 10 residues. Per the germline V gene, CDR1 is DFQATT and CDR2 is SNEGSKA (reference sequence).

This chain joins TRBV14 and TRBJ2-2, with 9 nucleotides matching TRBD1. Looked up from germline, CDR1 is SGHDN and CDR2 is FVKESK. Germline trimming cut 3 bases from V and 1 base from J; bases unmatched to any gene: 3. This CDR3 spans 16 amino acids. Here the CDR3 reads CASSHGTGLNTGELFF. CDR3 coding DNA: TGTGCCAGCAGCCATGGGACAGGGCTGAACACCGGGGAGCTGTTTTTT.

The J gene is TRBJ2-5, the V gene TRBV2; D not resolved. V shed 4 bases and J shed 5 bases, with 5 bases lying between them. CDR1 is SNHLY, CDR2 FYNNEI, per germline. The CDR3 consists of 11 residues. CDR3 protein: CASSVSETQYF. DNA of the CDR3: TGTGCCAGCAGTGTCTCCGAGACCCAGTACTTC. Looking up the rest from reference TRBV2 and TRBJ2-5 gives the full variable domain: EPEVTQTPSHQVTQMGQEVILRCVPISNHLYFYWYRQILGQKVEFLVSFYNNEISEKSEIFDDQFSVERPDGSNFTLKIRSTKLEDSAMYFCASSVSETQYFGPGTRLLVL.

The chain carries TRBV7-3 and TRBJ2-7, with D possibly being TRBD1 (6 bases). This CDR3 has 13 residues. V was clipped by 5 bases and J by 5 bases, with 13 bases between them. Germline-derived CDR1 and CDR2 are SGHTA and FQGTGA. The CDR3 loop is CASSLQGGNEQYF. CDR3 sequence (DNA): TGTGCCAGCAGCCTTCAAGGGGGAAACGAGCAGTACTTC. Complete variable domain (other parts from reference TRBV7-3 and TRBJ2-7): GAGVSQTPSNKVTEKGKYVELRCDPISGHTALYWYRQSLGQGPEFLIYFQGTGAADDSGLPNDRFFAVRPEGSVSTLKIQRTERGDSAVYLCASSLQGGNEQYFGPGTRLTVT.

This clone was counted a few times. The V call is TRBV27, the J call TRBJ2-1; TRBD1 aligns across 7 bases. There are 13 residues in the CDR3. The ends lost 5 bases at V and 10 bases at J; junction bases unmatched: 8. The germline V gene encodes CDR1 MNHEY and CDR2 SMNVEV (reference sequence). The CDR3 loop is CASSPLTGSEQFF. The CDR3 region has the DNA TGTGCCAGCAGTCCCTTGACAGGGTCCGAGCAGTTCTTC.

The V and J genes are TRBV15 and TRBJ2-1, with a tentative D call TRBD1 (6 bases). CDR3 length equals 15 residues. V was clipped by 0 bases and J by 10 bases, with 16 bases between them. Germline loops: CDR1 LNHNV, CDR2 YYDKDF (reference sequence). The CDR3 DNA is TGTGCCACCAGCAGAGATCGAGTAGTCACAGGGGAGCAGTTCTTC. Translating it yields CATSRDRVVTGEQFF. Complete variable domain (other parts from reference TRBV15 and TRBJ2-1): DAMVIQNPRYQVTQFGKPVTLSCSQTLNHNVMYWYQQKSSQAPKLLFHYYDKDFNNEADTPDNFQSRRPNTSFCFLDIRSPGLGDTAMYLCATSRDRVVTGEQFFGPGTRLTVL.

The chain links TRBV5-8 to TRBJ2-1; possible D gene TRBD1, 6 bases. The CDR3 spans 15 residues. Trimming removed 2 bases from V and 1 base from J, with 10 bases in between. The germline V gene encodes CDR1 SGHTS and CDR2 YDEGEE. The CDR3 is CASSFTGSSYNEQFF. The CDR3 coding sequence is TGTGCCAGCAGCTTTACAGGGAGTTCCTACAATGAGCAGTTCTTC.

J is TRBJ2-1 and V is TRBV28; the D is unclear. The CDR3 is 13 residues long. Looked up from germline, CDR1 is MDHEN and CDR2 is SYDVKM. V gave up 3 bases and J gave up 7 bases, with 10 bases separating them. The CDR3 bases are TGTGCCAGCAGTTTCAAGGGTCGGAATGAGCAGTTCTTC. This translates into CASSFKGRNEQFF.

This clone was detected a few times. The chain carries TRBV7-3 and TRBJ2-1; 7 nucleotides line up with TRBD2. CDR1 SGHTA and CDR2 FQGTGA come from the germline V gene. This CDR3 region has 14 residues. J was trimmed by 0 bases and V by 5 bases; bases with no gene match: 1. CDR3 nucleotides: TGTGCCAGCAGCAGCGGGATCTCCTACAATGAGCAGTTCTTC. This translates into CASSSGISYNEQFF.

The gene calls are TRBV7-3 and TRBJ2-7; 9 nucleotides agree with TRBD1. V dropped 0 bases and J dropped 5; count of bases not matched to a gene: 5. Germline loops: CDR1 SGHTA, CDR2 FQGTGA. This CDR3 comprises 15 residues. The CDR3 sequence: CASSLTGQGIHEQYF. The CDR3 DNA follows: TGTGCCAGCAGCTTAACAGGACAGGGGATCCACGAGCAGTACTTC. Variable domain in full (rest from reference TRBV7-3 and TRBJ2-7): GAGVSQTPSNKVTEKGKYVELRCDPISGHTALYWYRQSLGQGPEFLIYFQGTGAADDSGLPNDRFFAVRPEGSVSTLKIQRTERGDSAVYLCASSLTGQGIHEQYFGPGTRLTVT.

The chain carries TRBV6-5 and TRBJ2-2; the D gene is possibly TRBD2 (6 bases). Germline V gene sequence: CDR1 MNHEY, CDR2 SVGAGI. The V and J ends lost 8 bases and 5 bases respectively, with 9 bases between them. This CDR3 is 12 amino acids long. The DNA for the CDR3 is TGTGCCAGCGCTCGGGGGACCGGGGAGCTGTTTTTT. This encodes CASARGTGELFF.

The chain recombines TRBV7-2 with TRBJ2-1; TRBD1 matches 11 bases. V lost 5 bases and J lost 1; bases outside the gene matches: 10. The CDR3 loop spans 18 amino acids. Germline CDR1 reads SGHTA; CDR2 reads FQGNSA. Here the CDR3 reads CASSRTGGRFLSYNEQFF. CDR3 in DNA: TGTGCCAGCAGCCGGACAGGGGGCAGGTTTCTGTCCTACAATGAGCAGTTCTTC.

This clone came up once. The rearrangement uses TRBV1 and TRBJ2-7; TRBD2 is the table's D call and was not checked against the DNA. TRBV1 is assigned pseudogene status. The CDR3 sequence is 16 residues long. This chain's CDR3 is CTSSPGGLKGAYEQYF. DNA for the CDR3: TGCACCAGCAGCCCCGGAGGGCTCAAGGGTGCCTACGAGCAGTACTTC.

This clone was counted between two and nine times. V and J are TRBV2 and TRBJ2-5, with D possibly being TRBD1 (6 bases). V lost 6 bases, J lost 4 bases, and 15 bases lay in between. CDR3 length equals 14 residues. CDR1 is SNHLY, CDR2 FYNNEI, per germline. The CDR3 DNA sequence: TGTGCCAGCAGCGCAGGGGCCCGGCGAGAGACCCAGTACTTC. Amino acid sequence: CASSAGARRETQYF.

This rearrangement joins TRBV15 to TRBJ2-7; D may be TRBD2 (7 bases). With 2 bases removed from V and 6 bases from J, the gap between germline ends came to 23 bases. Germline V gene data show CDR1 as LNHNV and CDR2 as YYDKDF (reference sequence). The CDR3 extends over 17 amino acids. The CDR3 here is CATSRSRLNTGGAEQYF. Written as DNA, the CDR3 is TGTGCCACCAGCAGATCAAGGCTAAATACGGGGGGCGCCGAGCAGTACTTC. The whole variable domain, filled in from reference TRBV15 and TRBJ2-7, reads DAMVIQNPRYQVTQFGKPVTLSCSQTLNHNVMYWYQQKSSQAPKLLFHYYDKDFNNEADTPDNFQSRRPNTSFCFLDIRSPGLGDTAMYLCATSRSRLNTGGAEQYFGPGTRLTVT.

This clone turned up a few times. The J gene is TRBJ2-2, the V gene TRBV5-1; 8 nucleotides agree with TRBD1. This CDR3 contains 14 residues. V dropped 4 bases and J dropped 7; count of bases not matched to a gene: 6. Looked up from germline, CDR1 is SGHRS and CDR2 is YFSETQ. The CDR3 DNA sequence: TGCGCCAGCAGCGTGGGACAGGTTAGCGGGGAGCTGTTTTTT. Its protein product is CASSVGQVSGELFF.